This entry features one T cell receptor (beta chain) sequence. The CDR3 covers 12 residues. In germline, CDR1 is SNHLY, CDR2 FYNNEI. Between the trimmed V and J ends, which lost 5 bases and 5 bases, there was a span of 9 bases. This sample was included in a study of blood T cell repertoires in COVID-19. Overall study context: Samples representing acute and convalescent COVID-19 were sourced from the United States, Italy and Spain. Sources were T cells, B-cell-depleted T cells, or PBMCs; the material itself was cDNA or gDNA.

Original data processing: Quantification of nucleated cells was approximated via reference gene primer amplification. Clones were sequenced by immunoSEQ multiplex PCR, and TCRdb holds only the in-frame ones, with some missing. V and J calls and clone size are as listed in that table; D and trimming were resolved from the DNA. Here the sample spans over 150,000 clones, about 82% being singletons. This chain joins TRBV2 and TRBJ1-2; D remains ambiguous. Material: peripheral blood. This clonotype was obtained from a man in his fifties or sixties with active or convalescent COVID-19. The CDR3: CASSLTGYGYTF. The CDR3 DNA sequence: TGTGCCAGCAGTCTGACGGGTTATGGCTACACCTTC.